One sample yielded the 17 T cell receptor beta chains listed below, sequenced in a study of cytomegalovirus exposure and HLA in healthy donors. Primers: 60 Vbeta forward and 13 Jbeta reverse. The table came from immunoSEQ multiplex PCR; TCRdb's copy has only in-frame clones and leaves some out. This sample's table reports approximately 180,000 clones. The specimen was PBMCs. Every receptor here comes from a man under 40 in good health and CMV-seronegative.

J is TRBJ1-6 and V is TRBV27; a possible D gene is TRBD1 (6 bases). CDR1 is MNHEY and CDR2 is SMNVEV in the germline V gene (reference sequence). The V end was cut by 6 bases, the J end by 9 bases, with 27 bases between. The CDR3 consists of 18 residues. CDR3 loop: CASSLRQTGRVDGSPLHF. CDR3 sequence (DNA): TGTGCCAGCAGCCTGCGCCAGACAGGTCGGGTTGATGGTTCACCCCTCCACTTT.

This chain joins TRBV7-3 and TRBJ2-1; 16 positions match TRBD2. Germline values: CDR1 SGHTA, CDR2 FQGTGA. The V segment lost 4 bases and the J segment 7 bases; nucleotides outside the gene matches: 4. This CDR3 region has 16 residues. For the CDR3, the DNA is TGTGCCAGCAGCTGGGGACTAGCGGGAGGGGTTAATGAGCAGTTCTTC. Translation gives CASSWGLAGGVNEQFF.

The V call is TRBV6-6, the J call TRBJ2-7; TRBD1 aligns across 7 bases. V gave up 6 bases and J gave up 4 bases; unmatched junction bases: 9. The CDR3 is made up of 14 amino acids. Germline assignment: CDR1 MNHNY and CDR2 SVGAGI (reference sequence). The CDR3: CASRGGQSLYEQYF. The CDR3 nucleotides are TGTGCCAGCAGAGGGGGACAGAGTCTTTACGAGCAGTACTTC.

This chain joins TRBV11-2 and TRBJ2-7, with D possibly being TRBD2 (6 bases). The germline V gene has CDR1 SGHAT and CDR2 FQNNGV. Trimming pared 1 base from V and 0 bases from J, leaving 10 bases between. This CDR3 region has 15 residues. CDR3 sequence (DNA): TGTGCCAGCAGCTTAGGGGCGGGACTCTCCTACGAGCAGTACTTC. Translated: CASSLGAGLSYEQYF.

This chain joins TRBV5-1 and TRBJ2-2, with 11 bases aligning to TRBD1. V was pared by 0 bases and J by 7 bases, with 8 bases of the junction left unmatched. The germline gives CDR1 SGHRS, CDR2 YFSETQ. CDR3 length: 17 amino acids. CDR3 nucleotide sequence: TGCGCCAGCAGCTTGGGGACCGGACAGGGGGCCAGCGGGGAGCTGTTTTTT. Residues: CASSLGTGQGASGELFF.

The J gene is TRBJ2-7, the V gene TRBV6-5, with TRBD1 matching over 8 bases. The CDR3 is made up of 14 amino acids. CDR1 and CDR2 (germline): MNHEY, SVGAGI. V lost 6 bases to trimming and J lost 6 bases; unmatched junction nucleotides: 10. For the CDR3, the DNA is TGTGCCAGCAGCCTTCCGCAGGGGGCGTCCGAGCAGTACTTC. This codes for CASSLPQGASEQYF.

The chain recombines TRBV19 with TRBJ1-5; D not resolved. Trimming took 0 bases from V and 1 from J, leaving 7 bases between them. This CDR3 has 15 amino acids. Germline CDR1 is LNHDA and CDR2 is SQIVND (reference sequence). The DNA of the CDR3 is TGTGCCAGTAGTATAGAGGTCAGGAGCAATCAGCCCCAGCATTTT. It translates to CASSIEVRSNQPQHF.

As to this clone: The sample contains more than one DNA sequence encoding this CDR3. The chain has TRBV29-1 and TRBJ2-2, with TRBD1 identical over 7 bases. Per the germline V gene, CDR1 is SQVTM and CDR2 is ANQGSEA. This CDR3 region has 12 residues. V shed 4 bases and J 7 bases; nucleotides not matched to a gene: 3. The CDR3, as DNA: TGCAGCGTTGGACAGGGACACGGGGAGCTGTTTTTT. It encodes CSVGQGHGELFF.

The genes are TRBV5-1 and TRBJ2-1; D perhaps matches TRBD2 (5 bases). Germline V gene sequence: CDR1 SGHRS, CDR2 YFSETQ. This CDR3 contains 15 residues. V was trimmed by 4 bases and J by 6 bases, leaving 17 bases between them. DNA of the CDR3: TGCGCCAGCAGCACCGGCGCACTAGTTAGCAATGAGCAGTTCTTC. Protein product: CASSTGALVSNEQFF.

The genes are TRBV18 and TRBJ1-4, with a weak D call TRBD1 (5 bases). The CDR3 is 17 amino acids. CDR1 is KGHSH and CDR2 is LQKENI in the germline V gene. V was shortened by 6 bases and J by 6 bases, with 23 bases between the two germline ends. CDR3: CASSRGGRPDKDEKLFF. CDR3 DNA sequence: TGTGCCAGCTCGAGGGGAGGGAGGCCCGACAAGGATGAAAAACTGTTTTTT.

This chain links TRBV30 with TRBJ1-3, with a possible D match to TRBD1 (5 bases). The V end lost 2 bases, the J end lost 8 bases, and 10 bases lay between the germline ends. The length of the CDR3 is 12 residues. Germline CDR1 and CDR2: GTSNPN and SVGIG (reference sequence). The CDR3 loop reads CAWSFTGDTIYF. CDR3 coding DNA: TGTGCCTGGAGTTTTACGGGGGACACCATATATTTT.

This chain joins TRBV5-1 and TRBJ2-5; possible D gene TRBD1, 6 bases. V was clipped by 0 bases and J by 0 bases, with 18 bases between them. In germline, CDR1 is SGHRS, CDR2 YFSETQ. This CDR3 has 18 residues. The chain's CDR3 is CASSLGQGKPTYQETQYF. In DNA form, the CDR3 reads TGCGCCAGCAGCTTGGGTCAGGGGAAACCGACGTACCAAGAGACCCAGTACTTC.

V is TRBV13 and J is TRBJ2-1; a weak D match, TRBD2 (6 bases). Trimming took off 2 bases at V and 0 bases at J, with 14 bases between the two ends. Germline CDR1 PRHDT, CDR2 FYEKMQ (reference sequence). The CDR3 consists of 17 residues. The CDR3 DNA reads TGTGCCAGCAGCTTAAACGGGGGAGTCGGCTCCTACAATGAGCAGTTCTTC. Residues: CASSLNGGVGSYNEQFF.

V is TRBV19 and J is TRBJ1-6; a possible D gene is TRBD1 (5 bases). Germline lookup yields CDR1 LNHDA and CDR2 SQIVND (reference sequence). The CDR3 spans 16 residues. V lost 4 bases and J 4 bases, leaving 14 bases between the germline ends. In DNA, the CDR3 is TGTGCCAGTAGTACCCGCCCTGACAGTTATAATTCACCCCTCCACTTT. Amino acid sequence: CASSTRPDSYNSPLHF.

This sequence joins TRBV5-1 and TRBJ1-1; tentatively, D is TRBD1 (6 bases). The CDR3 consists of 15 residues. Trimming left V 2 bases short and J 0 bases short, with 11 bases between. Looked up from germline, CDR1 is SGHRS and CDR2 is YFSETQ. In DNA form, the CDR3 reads TGCGCCAGCAGCTTCGGCGGACAGCTGAACACTGAAGCTTTCTTT. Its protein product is CASSFGGQLNTEAFF.

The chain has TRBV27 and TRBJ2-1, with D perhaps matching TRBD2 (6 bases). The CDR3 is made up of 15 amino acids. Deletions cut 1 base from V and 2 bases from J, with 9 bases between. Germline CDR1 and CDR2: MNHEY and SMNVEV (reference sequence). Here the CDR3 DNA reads TGTGCCAGCAGTTTATACGGGAGAACCTACAATGAGCAGTTCTTC. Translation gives CASSLYGRTYNEQFF.

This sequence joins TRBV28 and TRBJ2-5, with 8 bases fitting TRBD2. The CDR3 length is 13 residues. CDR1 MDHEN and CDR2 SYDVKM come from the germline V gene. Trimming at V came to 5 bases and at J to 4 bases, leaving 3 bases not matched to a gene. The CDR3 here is CASSTLAGETQYF. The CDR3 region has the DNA TGTGCCAGCAGTACCCTAGCGGGAGAGACCCAGTACTTC.